One and the same sample provided the 21 T cell receptor beta chains below, sequenced in a study of cytomegalovirus exposure and HLA in healthy donors. Use of 60 Vbeta and 13 Jbeta primers characterized the PCR. Using immunoSEQ multiplex PCR, the repertoire was profiled, and TCRdb retains in-frame clones only, with some absent. The sample has about 120,000 clones, about 70% seen once; the top ten hold about 2%. The sample consisted of PBMCs. The receptors were sampled from a human donor in good health.

The chain has TRBV27 and TRBJ2-3; a weak D match, TRBD2 (6 bases). CDR1 is MNHEY, CDR2 SMNVEV, per germline (reference sequence). CDR3 length: 16 residues. V was cut by 6 bases and J by 0 bases, with 16 bases left in between. CDR3: CASRFQTGASTDTQYF. As DNA, the CDR3 is TGTGCCAGCAGGTTCCAGACGGGAGCTAGCACAGATACGCAGTATTTT.

The gene calls are TRBV7-6 and TRBJ2-7; no firm D call. The CDR3 consists of 12 residues. Trimming shortened V by 5 bases and J by 2 bases, and 7 bases separated the two germline ends. From germline, CDR1 is SGHVS and CDR2 FNYEAQ. CDR3 sequence reads: CASSPGPYEQYF. DNA for the CDR3: TGTGCCAGCAGCCCTGGCCCCTACGAGCAGTACTTC.

This clone was counted between two and nine times. The DNA for the CDR3 is TGTGCCAGCAGTTCGGACAGGGGCAACATTCAGTACTTC. Translating gives CASSSDRGNIQYF. V is TRBV6-5 and J is TRBJ2-4, with 9 bases aligning to TRBD1. The CDR3 has 13 residues. J gave up 7 bases and V 4 bases, and 2 bases lay outside the gene matches. The germline V gene has CDR1 MNHEY and CDR2 SVGAGI.

The genes are TRBV28 and TRBJ2-7; a possible D gene is TRBD1 (6 bases). V lost 5 bases and J 1 base, leaving 12 bases between the germline ends. Germline V gene lookup returns CDR1 MDHEN and CDR2 SYDVKM. This CDR3 region has 14 residues. Here the CDR3 DNA reads TGTGCCAGCAGTGCCCGGGACATTTCCTACGAGCAGTACTTC. Residues: CASSARDISYEQYF. The entire variable domain, with the rest obtained from reference TRBV28 and TRBJ2-7, is as follows: DVKVTQSSRYLVKRTGEKVFLECVQDMDHENMFWYRQDPGLGLRLIYFSYDVKMKEKGDIPEGYSVSREKKERFSLILESASTNQTSMYLCASSARDISYEQYFGPGTRLTVT.

The chain links TRBV27 to TRBJ2-7; TRBD1 is a possible D gene (5 bases). Germline V lookup: CDR1 MNHEY, CDR2 SMNVEV (reference sequence). Trimming removed 3 bases from V and 6 bases from J, with 12 bases in between. The length of the CDR3 is 13 residues. The CDR3 protein is CASSFDSSCEQYF. The CDR3 DNA follows: TGTGCCAGCAGTTTCGACAGCAGCTGCGAGCAGTACTTC.

The chain is built from TRBV6-5 and TRBJ1-6; possible D gene TRBD1, 5 bases. Between the trimmed V and J ends, which lost 2 bases and 8 bases, there was a span of 13 bases. Germline-derived CDR1 and CDR2 are MNHEY and SVGAGI. This CDR3 has 15 amino acids. Here the CDR3 reads CASSYKGARYSPLHF. For the CDR3, the DNA is TGTGCCAGCAGTTACAAAGGGGCCAGGTATTCACCCCTCCACTTT.

This clone was found a few times. The chain combines TRBV28 with TRBJ1-3; TRBD1 agrees at 9 bases. Germline CDR1 MDHEN, CDR2 SYDVKM. J gave up 7 bases and V 2 bases, and 3 bases lay outside the gene matches. CDR3 length: 14 amino acids. The CDR3 is CASSLNRGRNTIYF. The CDR3 DNA follows: TGTGCCAGCAGTTTAAACAGGGGGCGGAACACCATATATTTT. Full variable domain (rest looked up from reference TRBV28 and TRBJ1-3): DVKVTQSSRYLVKRTGEKVFLECVQDMDHENMFWYRQDPGLGLRLIYFSYDVKMKEKGDIPEGYSVSREKKERFSLILESASTNQTSMYLCASSLNRGRNTIYFGEGSWLTVV.

This clone was recorded a few times. CDR3 in DNA: TGTGCCAGCAGCTCGTGGGACAGGGGACTTGACACTGAAGCTTTCTTT. Protein sequence: CASSSWDRGLDTEAFF. This chain joins TRBV13 and TRBJ1-1; TRBD1 matches at 10 bases. The CDR3 sequence is 16 residues long. V lost 4 bases to trimming and J lost 3 bases; unmatched junction nucleotides: 8. Germline V lookup: CDR1 PRHDT, CDR2 FYEKMQ (reference sequence).

This clone was detected only once. The chain links TRBV2 to TRBJ1-2; 10 positions match TRBD1. Germline trimming cut 4 bases from V and 8 bases from J; bases unmatched to any gene: 7. The length of the CDR3 is 14 residues. Looked up from germline, CDR1 is SNHLY and CDR2 is FYNNEI. CDR3 region: CASSGQGARGGYTF. CDR3 DNA sequence: TGTGCCAGCAGTGGACAGGGGGCCCGGGGCGGCTACACCTTC.

This CDR3 reads CAWSVQKYSGANVLTF. The CDR3 DNA reads as TGTGCCTGGAGTGTACAAAAATACTCTGGGGCCAACGTCCTGACTTTC. This chain connects TRBV30 to TRBJ2-6; D not resolved. CDR1 is GTSNPN, CDR2 SVGIG, per germline (reference sequence). Trimming shortened V by 0 bases and J by 0 bases, and 9 bases separated the two germline ends. The CDR3 extends over 16 amino acids.

The chain combines TRBV5-1 with TRBJ1-5; TRBD1 matches at 8 bases. The CDR3 is made up of 16 amino acids. V trimming: 4 bases; J trimming: 3 bases; junction bases outside the gene matches: 9. Germline CDR1 is SGHRS and CDR2 is YFSETQ. The CDR3 loop is CASSNKDRDNNQPQHF. The CDR3 bases are TGCGCCAGCAGCAATAAGGACAGGGATAACAATCAGCCCCAGCATTTT.

The V call is TRBV27, the J call TRBJ2-7; TRBD1 might be the D (6 bases). The CDR3 runs to 14 residues. Germline CDR1 reads MNHEY; CDR2 reads SMNVEV (reference sequence). Trimming removed 5 bases from V and 0 bases from J, with 11 bases in between. This CDR3 is CASSTDRLSYEQYF. Here the CDR3 DNA reads TGTGCCAGCAGTACAGACAGGCTCTCCTACGAGCAGTACTTC.

The sample holds one count of this clone. The chain recombines TRBV28 with TRBJ2-1, with D unresolved. Germline V gene lookup returns CDR1 MDHEN and CDR2 SYDVKM. The V end was cut by 6 bases, the J end by 5 bases, with 14 bases between. This CDR3 is built from 14 residues. CDR3: CASRSTLRNNEQFF. For the CDR3, the DNA is TGTGCCAGCAGGTCTACCCTTCGCAACAATGAGCAGTTCTTC.

CDR3 sequence reads: CAWRAAGGYEKLFF. The CDR3 region has the DNA TGTGCCTGGAGGGCGGCAGGGGGTTACGAAAAACTGTTTTTT. The chain uses TRBV30 and TRBJ1-4; 7 nucleotides line up with TRBD1. With 3 bases clipped from V and 8 bases from J, the junction kept 9 bases outside the gene matches. In germline, CDR1 is GTSNPN, CDR2 SVGIG (reference sequence). The CDR3 contains 14 residues.

The chain joins TRBV11-2 to TRBJ1-6; TRBD1 might be the D (6 bases). Germline CDR1 and CDR2: SGHAT and FQNNGV. Trimming stripped 5 bases from V and 2 bases from J, with 19 bases between. This CDR3 spans 18 amino acids. In nucleotides, the CDR3 is TGTGCCAGCAGCGCACAAGGATACAGGGCAACCTATAATTCACCCCTCCACTTT. Translating gives CASSAQGYRATYNSPLHF.

The rearrangement uses TRBV7-2 and TRBJ1-2, with 7 bases lining up with TRBD1. Looked up from germline, CDR1 is SGHTA and CDR2 is FQGNSA. V shed 4 bases and J 1 base; nucleotides not matched to a gene: 12. The CDR3 spans 17 residues. The CDR3 region has the DNA TGTGCCAGCAGCTCCGTCGGGACAGAGGAATTTAACTATGGCTACACCTTC. Its translation is CASSSVGTEEFNYGYTF.

The rearrangement uses TRBV7-9 and TRBJ2-5; TRBD1 aligns across 8 bases. V was pared by 5 bases and J by 4 bases, with 3 bases of the junction left unmatched. The CDR3 sequence is 13 residues long. Germline lookup yields CDR1 SEHNR and CDR2 FQNEAQ (reference sequence). The CDR3 reads CASSPTGVETQYF. The CDR3 DNA is TGTGCCAGCAGCCCGACAGGGGTAGAGACCCAGTACTTC.

This chain joins TRBV7-2 and TRBJ2-7, with D possibly TRBD2 on 5 matching bases. Germline V gene lookup returns CDR1 SGHTA and CDR2 FQGNSA. Deletions cut 5 bases from V and 5 bases from J, with 13 bases between. The CDR3 totals 13 residues. The DNA of the CDR3 is TGTGCCAGCAGCCAAAGGGAGCTGAACGAGCAGTACTTC. The encoded protein is CASSQRELNEQYF.

The rearrangement uses TRBV5-6 and TRBJ1-2; maybe TRBD1 (5 bases). Germline values: CDR1 SGHDT, CDR2 YYEEEE. Trimming removed 4 bases at V and 4 bases at J, with 26 bases between. The CDR3 sequence is 18 residues long. This chain's CDR3 is CASSNRMDYGFLVYGYTF. The CDR3 DNA reads as TGTGCCAGCAGCAACAGGATGGACTATGGGTTTTTAGTCTATGGCTACACCTTC.

DNA of the CDR3: TGTGCCAGCAGACGCGGACAGGTCCAGCCCCAGCATTTT. Its translation is CASRRGQVQPQHF. V usage is TRBV28 and J usage is TRBJ1-5, with 7 bases identical to TRBD1. Germline CDR1 MDHEN, CDR2 SYDVKM. V was pared by 6 bases and J by 7 bases, with 6 bases of the junction left unmatched. The CDR3 length is 13 residues. Supplemented by reference TRBV28 and TRBJ1-5, the full variable domain reads DVKVTQSSRYLVKRTGEKVFLECVQDMDHENMFWYRQDPGLGLRLIYFSYDVKMKEKGDIPEGYSVSREKKERFSLILESASTNQTSMYLCASRRGQVQPQHFGDGTRLSIL.

The V gene is TRBV10-2, the J gene TRBJ2-7, with TRBD1 identical over 7 bases. The V and J ends lost 2 bases and 1 base, in that order; junction bases with no gene match: 8. The germline gives CDR1 WSHSY, CDR2 SAAADI. The CDR3 has 16 residues. The chain's CDR3 is CASSELGGAFSYEQYF. The CDR3 DNA follows: TGCGCCAGCAGTGAGCTAGGGGGCGCTTTTTCCTACGAGCAGTACTTC.